This T cell receptor beta chain was captured in a study of somatic mutations in cytotoxic T cells in rheumatoid arthritis. The repertoire was sequenced with immunoSEQ multiplex PCR; TCRdb's copy has only in-frame clones and lacks some. Counted here are some 14,000 clones, around 78% occurring once; the ten biggest clones make up 6% to 8.5%. CDR1 MNHEY and CDR2 SMNVEV come from the germline V gene (reference sequence). The length of the CDR3 is 11 residues. Trimming took 7 bases from V and 6 from J, leaving 8 bases between them. The clonotype was recovered from an adult with rheumatoid arthritis. The chain recombines TRBV27 with TRBJ2-3; D not certain. Sequencing was performed on CD8+ T cells sorted from blood. This chain's CDR3 is CASMGMDTQYF. As DNA, the CDR3 is TGTGCCAGCATGGGAATGGATACGCAGTATTTT.